Below are 28 T cell receptor beta chains sequenced from a single sample in a study of blood T cell repertoires in COVID-19. Libraries were prepared by immunoSEQ multiplex PCR; TCRdb keeps only in-frame clonotypes and omits some of them. The sample consists of around 270,000 clones, 80% to 90% of them appearing once. Material for sequencing was PBMCs or T cells enriched from blood (not recorded which). These receptors were collected from a woman between 25 and 40 years old who had recovered from COVID-19.

The rearrangement uses TRBV5-1 and TRBJ1-3, with D possibly TRBD1 on 6 matching bases. CDR3 length equals 15 residues. CDR1 is SGHRS and CDR2 is YFSETQ in the germline V gene. Trimming pared 4 bases from V and 0 bases from J, leaving 11 bases between. The CDR3 DNA reads TGCGCCAGCAGCCCGCCGGACAGCTCTGGAAACACCATATATTTT. Residues: CASSPPDSSGNTIYF.

This chain uses TRBV6-2 or TRBV6-3 with TRBJ1-2; D perhaps matches TRBD1 (5 bases). Trimming removed 7 bases from V and 3 bases from J, with 15 bases in between. The length of the CDR3 is 14 residues. CDR1 and CDR2 (germline): MNHEY, SVGEGT. The CDR3 DNA sequence: TGTGCCAGCATCCCCGGGGGGATGGACTATGGCTACACCTTC. Its protein product is CASIPGGMDYGYTF.

The chain employs TRBV10-1 and TRBJ1-1, with D possibly being TRBD1 (5 bases). Germline CDR1 is WNHNN and CDR2 is SYGVQD (reference sequence). The ends were cut back, 4 bases at V and 4 bases at J, with 13 bases in the middle. The CDR3 has 14 residues. The CDR3 reads CASSAAGQGTEAFF. CDR3 coding DNA: TGCGCCAGCAGTGCAGCGGGTCAGGGCACTGAAGCTTTCTTT.

The V gene is TRBV6-4, the J gene TRBJ2-1, with D possibly TRBD2 on 5 matching bases. The V end lost 2 bases, the J end lost 6 bases, and 11 bases lay between the germline ends. This CDR3 comprises 14 residues. Germline V gives CDR1 MRHNA, CDR2 SNTAGT. In DNA form, the CDR3 reads TGTGCCAGCAGTGACGAGGGTCGTGTCAATGAGCAGTTCTTC. It encodes CASSDEGRVNEQFF.

The chain couples TRBV15 to TRBJ2-3; TRBD2 is a possible D gene (6 bases). Trimming removed 5 bases at V and 3 bases at J, with 15 bases between. Germline V lookup: CDR1 LNHNV, CDR2 YYDKDF (reference sequence). This CDR3 contains 15 residues. The CDR3 here is CATSSALGGTDTQYF. The CDR3, as DNA: TGTGCCACCAGCTCGGCCCTGGGGGGAACAGATACGCAGTATTTT.

The chain uses TRBV19 and TRBJ2-5, with 8 bases matching TRBD2. The CDR3 runs to 15 residues. The V gene end was trimmed by 3 bases and the J gene end by 5 bases; junction bases not matched to a gene: 8. Germline V gene data show CDR1 as LNHDA and CDR2 as SQIVND (reference sequence). CDR3 loop: CASSIRVGGAETQYF. Here the CDR3 DNA reads TGTGCCAGTAGTATTCGGGTCGGGGGGGCGGAGACCCAGTACTTC.

In nucleotides, the CDR3 is TGTGCCAGCAGCGTTACAGGTCTCCTGAATGAAAAACTGTTTTTT. Protein sequence: CASSVTGLLNEKLFF. This sequence joins TRBV9 and TRBJ1-4, with a tentative D call TRBD1 (5 bases). Trimming cost V 2 bases and J 5 bases, with 13 bases left between them. The CDR3 is 15 residues long. CDR1 and CDR2 from the germline V gene are SGDLS and YYNGEE.

This clone was detected only once. The chain joins TRBV5-1 to TRBJ1-4, with 8 nucleotides matching TRBD1. Germline V lookup: CDR1 SGHRS, CDR2 YFSETQ. The ends lost 0 bases at V and 7 bases at J; junction bases unmatched: 8. The CDR3 is 16 residues long. The CDR3 protein is CASSLEGGQGGEKLFF. Written as DNA, the CDR3 is TGCGCCAGCAGCTTGGAGGGAGGACAGGGAGGTGAAAAACTGTTTTTT.

The chain combines TRBV5-4 with TRBJ2-2; D uncertain. Germline CDR1 is SGHNT and CDR2 is YYREEE (reference sequence). V gave up 4 bases and J gave up 1 base, with 2 bases separating them. The CDR3 is 12 residues long. This CDR3 is CASSRNTGELFF. The CDR3, as DNA: TGTGCCAGCAGCCGGAACACCGGGGAGCTGTTTTTT. Full variable domain (rest looked up from reference TRBV5-4 and TRBJ2-2): ETGVTQSPTHLIKTRGQQVTLRCSSQSGHNTVSWYQQALGQGPQFIFQYYREEENGRGNFPPRFSGLQFPNYSSELNVNALELDDSALYLCASSRNTGELFFGEGSRLTVL.

The V gene is TRBV30, the J gene TRBJ1-6; D perhaps matches TRBD1 (6 bases). Looked up from germline, CDR1 is GTSNPN and CDR2 is SVGIG (reference sequence). V was trimmed by 2 bases and J by 2 bases, leaving 19 bases between them. This CDR3 is built from 18 residues. This chain's CDR3 is CAWSWDTLGRTYNSPLHF. Here the CDR3 DNA reads TGTGCCTGGAGTTGGGACACCCTCGGTAGAACCTATAATTCACCCCTCCACTTT.

The chain uses TRBV19 and TRBJ2-7; TRBD1 aligns across 9 bases. Germline CDR1 is LNHDA and CDR2 is SQIVND (reference sequence). The CDR3 consists of 13 residues. With 5 bases clipped from V and 3 bases from J, the junction kept 2 bases outside the gene matches. CDR3 DNA: TGTGCCAGTAGTTGGGGACAGGGCTACGAGCAGTACTTC. Protein product: CASSWGQGYEQYF.

CDR3 region: CASSLGLAGGETQYF. The CDR3 DNA reads TGTGCCAGCAGCTTGGGACTAGCGGGAGGAGAGACCCAGTACTTC. The chain is built from TRBV9 and TRBJ2-5; 15 nucleotides line up with TRBD2. The CDR3 is made up of 15 amino acids. The ends lost 4 bases at V and 4 bases at J; junction bases unmatched: 2. The germline gives CDR1 SGDLS, CDR2 YYNGEE.

This chain uses TRBV6-5 with TRBJ1-1, with 7 bases identical to TRBD1. Germline V gene data show CDR1 as MNHEY and CDR2 as SVGAGI. The CDR3 runs to 15 residues. J was trimmed by 6 bases and V by 2 bases; bases with no gene match: 9. The CDR3 loop reads CASSYTSRQGPEAFF. CDR3 in DNA: TGTGCCAGCAGTTACACAAGCCGACAGGGCCCTGAAGCTTTCTTT.

The J gene is TRBJ1-5, the V gene TRBV29-1; tentative D call: TRBD1 (6 bases). The CDR3 has 13 residues. Trimming cost V 8 bases and J 5 bases, with 16 bases left between them. Per the germline V gene, CDR1 is SQVTM and CDR2 is ANQGSEA. The CDR3 region is CSYSRGGDQPQHF. The DNA for the CDR3 is TGCAGCTATTCACGAGGGGGAGATCAGCCCCAGCATTTT.

J is TRBJ1-2 and V is TRBV2, with a possible D match to TRBD1 (5 bases). CDR3 size: 12 residues. Trimming cost V 10 bases and J 3 bases, with 12 bases left between them. Germline V gene data show CDR1 as SNHLY and CDR2 as FYNNEI. DNA of the CDR3: TGTGCCATGCGGGGGGAGGACTATGGCTACACCTTC. Encoded protein: CAMRGEDYGYTF.

V usage is TRBV2 and J usage is TRBJ1-2, with D possibly TRBD1 on 6 matching bases. Germline assignment: CDR1 SNHLY and CDR2 FYNNEI. Trimming cost V 6 bases and J 0 bases, with 17 bases left between them. The CDR3 contains 16 residues. CDR3 bases: TGTGCCAGCAGCCAAAACACAGGGTTCCCTAACTATGGCTACACCTTC. Translating it yields CASSQNTGFPNYGYTF.

The chain links TRBV7-9 to TRBJ1-3; 7 nucleotides align to TRBD1. The CDR3 extends over 19 amino acids. The trim removed 5 bases at V and 0 bases at J, leaving 16 bases unmatched. In germline, CDR1 is SEHNR, CDR2 FQNEAQ (reference sequence). This chain's CDR3 is CASSAQGTVKVSSGNTIYF. CDR3 bases: TGTGCCAGCAGCGCTCAGGGGACAGTTAAAGTGAGCTCTGGAAACACCATATATTTT.

The V gene is TRBV29-1, the J gene TRBJ2-5; the match to TRBD1 covers 8 bases. V was pared by 5 bases and J by 2 bases, with 10 bases of the junction left unmatched. CDR3 length: 15 residues. Germline V gene data show CDR1 as SQVTM and CDR2 as ANQGSEA. The CDR3 DNA reads as TGCAGCGTTAACAGGGGGGTCGACGGACAAGAGACCCAGTACTTC. This gives the protein CSVNRGVDGQETQYF.

This chain links TRBV19 with TRBJ1-5; no reliable D call. The CDR3 totals 13 residues. The germline V gene encodes CDR1 LNHDA and CDR2 SQIVND (reference sequence). V lost 2 bases to trimming and J lost 5 bases, with 7 bases between them. CDR3 amino acids: CASSILRDQPQHF. The CDR3 DNA reads TGTGCCAGTAGTATATTGCGGGATCAGCCCCAGCATTTT.

This clone appeared a few times. The chain couples TRBV13 to TRBJ1-2; 7 bases agree with TRBD1. This CDR3 contains 15 residues. Germline V gene data show CDR1 as PRHDT and CDR2 as FYEKMQ (reference sequence). Germline trimming cut 3 bases from V and 5 bases from J; bases unmatched to any gene: 9. DNA of the CDR3: TGTGCCAGCAGCTTGGGACAGCGGGGGAGTTATGGCTACACCTTC. It translates to CASSLGQRGSYGYTF.

The rearrangement joins TRBV24-1 to TRBJ2-7, with 12 bases lining up with TRBD1. The V gene's germline CDR1 is KGHDR and CDR2 SFDVKD. V shed 4 bases, J shed 2 bases, and the junction held 2 bases outside the gene matches. CDR3 size: 15 residues. The CDR3 coding sequence is TGTGCCACCAGTGAGGGACAGGGGGCAACCTACGAGCAGTACTTC. Translation: CATSEGQGATYEQYF.

The chain couples TRBV7-9 to TRBJ2-7; 10 bases align to TRBD2. The CDR3 is made up of 16 amino acids. From germline, CDR1 is SEHNR and CDR2 FQNEAQ (reference sequence). J gave up 6 bases and V 3 bases, and 11 bases lay outside the gene matches. CDR3 amino acids: CASSFVIPAGGSEQYF. The DNA of the CDR3 is TGTGCCAGCAGCTTTGTTATCCCAGCGGGAGGGAGCGAGCAGTACTTC.

This clone was counted a single time. The chain combines TRBV28 with TRBJ2-7, with D hard to call. Germline CDR1 MDHEN, CDR2 SYDVKM. The CDR3 has 13 residues. Trimming removed 3 bases at V and 2 bases at J, with 8 bases between. The DNA for the CDR3 is TGTGCCAGCAGTTTGGTTCAGGCCTACGAGCAGTACTTC. Encoded protein: CASSLVQAYEQYF. Combining the CDR3 with reference TRBV28 and TRBJ2-7 gives the whole variable domain DVKVTQSSRYLVKRTGEKVFLECVQDMDHENMFWYRQDPGLGLRLIYFSYDVKMKEKGDIPEGYSVSREKKERFSLILESASTNQTSMYLCASSLVQAYEQYFGPGTRLTVT.

The chain uses TRBV4-2 and TRBJ2-3; 8 positions match TRBD2. Germline CDR1 LGHNA, CDR2 YNFKEQ. Germline trimming cut 0 bases from V and 4 bases from J; bases unmatched to any gene: 9. CDR3 size: 17 residues. The CDR3 bases are TGTGCCAGCAGCCAAGAGGTAGTAGCGGGAATTGCAGATACGCAGTATTTT. It is translated as CASSQEVVAGIADTQYF.

The rearrangement links TRBV7-2 to TRBJ2-5, with TRBD1 as a possible D gene (5 bases). This CDR3 contains 16 residues. V lost 6 bases and J lost 2, with 19 bases in between. Germline CDR1 SGHTA, CDR2 FQGNSA. The CDR3 DNA follows: TGTGCCAGCAGTTGGATCGACTGGACAAGTCAAGAGACCCAGTACTTC. It encodes CASSWIDWTSQETQYF.

CDR3 coding DNA: TGTGCCAGCAGTGGGGACAGTTTCTCTGGGGCCAACGTCCTGACTTTC. Its protein is CASSGDSFSGANVLTF. This chain joins TRBV6-4 and TRBJ2-6, with TRBD1 matching over 7 bases. CDR3 size: 16 residues. Losses at the gene ends were 4 bases for V and 0 bases for J; bases not matched to a gene: 3. Germline values: CDR1 MRHNA, CDR2 SNTAGT.

CDR3 nucleotides: TGTGCCACGTCCTGGAGAGGCAATCAGCCCCAGCATTTT. This encodes CATSWRGNQPQHF. The V call is TRBV15, the J call TRBJ1-5; D remains ambiguous. Between the trimmed V and J ends, which lost 9 bases and 2 bases, there was a span of 11 bases. The germline V gene encodes CDR1 LNHNV and CDR2 YYDKDF (reference sequence). The CDR3 loop spans 13 amino acids. The full variable domain, in which reference TRBV15 and TRBJ1-5 provide the parts outside the CDR3, is DAMVIQNPRYQVTQFGKPVTLSCSQTLNHNVMYWYQQKSSQAPKLLFHYYDKDFNNEADTPDNFQSRRPNTSFCFLDIRSPGLGDTAMYLCATSWRGNQPQHFGDGTRLSIL.

This chain joins TRBV5-6 and TRBJ1-2, with D tentatively TRBD1 (5 bases). The germline CDR1 and CDR2 sequences are SGHDT and YYEEEE. The CDR3 totals 15 residues. Between the trimmed V and J ends, which lost 0 bases and 4 bases, there was a span of 13 bases. The CDR3 sequence is CASSLAGGAGYGYTF. CDR3 sequence (DNA): TGTGCCAGCAGCTTGGCAGGAGGGGCGGGCTATGGCTACACCTTC. The whole variable domain, filled in from reference TRBV5-6 and TRBJ1-2, reads DAGVTQSPTHLIKTRGQQVTLRCSPKSGHDTVSWYQQALGQGPQFIFQYYEEEERQRGNFPDRFSGHQFPNYSSELNVNALLLGDSALYLCASSLAGGAGYGYTFGSGTRLTVV.